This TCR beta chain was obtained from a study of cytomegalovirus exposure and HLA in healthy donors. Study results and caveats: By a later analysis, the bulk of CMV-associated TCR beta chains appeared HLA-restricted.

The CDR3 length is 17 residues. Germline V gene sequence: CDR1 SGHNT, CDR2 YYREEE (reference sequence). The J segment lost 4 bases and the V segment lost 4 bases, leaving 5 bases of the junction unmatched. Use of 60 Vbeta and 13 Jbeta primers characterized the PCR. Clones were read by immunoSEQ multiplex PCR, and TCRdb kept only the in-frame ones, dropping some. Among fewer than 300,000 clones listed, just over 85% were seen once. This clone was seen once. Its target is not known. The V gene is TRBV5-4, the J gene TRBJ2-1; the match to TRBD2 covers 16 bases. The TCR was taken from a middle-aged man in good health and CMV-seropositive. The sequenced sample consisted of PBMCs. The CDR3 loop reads CASSGTSGGALYNEQFF. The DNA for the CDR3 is TGTGCCAGCAGCGGGACTAGCGGGGGGGCCCTTTACAATGAGCAGTTCTTC. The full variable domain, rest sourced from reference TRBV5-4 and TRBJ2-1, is ETGVTQSPTHLIKTRGQQVTLRCSSQSGHNTVSWYQQALGQGPQFIFQYYREEENGRGNFPPRFSGLQFPNYSSELNVNALELDDSALYLCASSGTSGGALYNEQFFGPGTRLTVL.